This T cell receptor (beta chain) emerged from a study of T cells in Graves' hyperthyroidism and ophthalmopathy. Looked up from germline, CDR1 is SGHTA and CDR2 is FQGNSA. The CDR3 consists of 8 residues. Lactation, pregnancy, other autoimmune disease or uncontrolled infection led to exclusion of patients. TCR beta CDR3 region amplification was performed from RNA transcripts. A first-round RT-PCR of the TCR CDR3 used the HTBI primer set. TCRdb called the multiplex PCR reads again in MiXCR, with one record for every CDR3 protein. The sample records 700,000 to 850,000 distinct CDR3 sequences, about a third being singletons.

The origin of this receptor is a woman in her thirties or forties with Graves' hyperthyroidism. What was sequenced was blood. The chain combines TRBV7-2 with TRBJ2-5; D gene ambiguous. The J call may not be correct, given that the DNA end is closer to TRBJ2-1. This CDR3 reads CASPKQFF. CDR3 coding DNA: TGTGCCAGCCCAAAGCAGTTCTTC.